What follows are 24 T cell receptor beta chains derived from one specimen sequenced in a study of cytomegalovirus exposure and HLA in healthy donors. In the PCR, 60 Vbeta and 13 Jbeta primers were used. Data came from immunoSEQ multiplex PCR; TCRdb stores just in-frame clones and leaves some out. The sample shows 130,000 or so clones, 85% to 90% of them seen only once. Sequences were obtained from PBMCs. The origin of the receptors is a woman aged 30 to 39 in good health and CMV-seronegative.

The CDR3 is CASSRDSRPNTEAFF. In nucleotides, the CDR3 is TGTGCCAGCAGCCGGGACAGTCGTCCTAACACTGAAGCTTTCTTT. The chain recombines TRBV7-8 with TRBJ1-1; 7 nucleotides align to TRBD1. The germline gives CDR1 SGHVS, CDR2 FQNEAQ. CDR3 size: 15 residues. V shed 5 bases and J 2 bases; nucleotides not matched to a gene: 8.

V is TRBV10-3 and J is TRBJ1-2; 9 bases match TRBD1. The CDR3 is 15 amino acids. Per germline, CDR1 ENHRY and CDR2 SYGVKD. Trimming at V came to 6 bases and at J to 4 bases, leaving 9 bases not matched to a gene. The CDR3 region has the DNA TGTGCCATCAGGTTCAGGACAGGGGAGAGCTATGGCTACACCTTC. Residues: CAIRFRTGESYGYTF.

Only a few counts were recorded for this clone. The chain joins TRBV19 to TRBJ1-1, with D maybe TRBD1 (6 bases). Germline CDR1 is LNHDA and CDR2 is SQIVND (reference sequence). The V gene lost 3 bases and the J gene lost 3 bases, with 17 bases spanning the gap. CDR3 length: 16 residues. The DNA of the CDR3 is TGTGCCAGTAGTATCATCAGGGGAGGGGGATACACTGAAGCTTTCTTT. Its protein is CASSIIRGGGYTEAFF. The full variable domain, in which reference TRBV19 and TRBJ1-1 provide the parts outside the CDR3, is DGGITQSPKYLFRKEGQNVTLSCEQNLNHDAMYWYRQDPGQGLRLIYYSQIVNDFQKGDIAEGYSVSREKKESFPLTVTSAQKNPTAFYLCASSIIRGGGYTEAFFGQGTRLTVV.

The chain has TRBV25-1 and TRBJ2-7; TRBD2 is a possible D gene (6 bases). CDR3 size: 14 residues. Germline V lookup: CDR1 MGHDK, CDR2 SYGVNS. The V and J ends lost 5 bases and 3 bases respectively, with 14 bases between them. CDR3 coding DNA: TGTGCCAGCAGTACGGGACTGGGCGGCTACGAGCAGTACTTC. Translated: CASSTGLGGYEQYF.

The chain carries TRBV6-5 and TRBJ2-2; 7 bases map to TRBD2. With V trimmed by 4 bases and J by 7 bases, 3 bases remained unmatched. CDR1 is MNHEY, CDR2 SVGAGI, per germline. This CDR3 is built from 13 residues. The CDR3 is CASSFGLVGELFF. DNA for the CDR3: TGTGCCAGCAGTTTCGGACTAGTCGGGGAGCTGTTTTTT.

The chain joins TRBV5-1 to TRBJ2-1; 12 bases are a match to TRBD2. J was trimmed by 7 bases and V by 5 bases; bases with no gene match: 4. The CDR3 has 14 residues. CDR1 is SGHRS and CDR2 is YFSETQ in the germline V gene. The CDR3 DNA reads TGCGCCAGCAGTCTAGCGGGAGGGTCAAATGAGCAGTTCTTC. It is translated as CASSLAGGSNEQFF. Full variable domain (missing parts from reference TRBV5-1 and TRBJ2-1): KAGVTQTPRYLIKTRGQQVTLSCSPISGHRSVSWYQQTPGQGLQFLFEYFSETQRNKGNFPGRFSGRQFSNSRSEMNVSTLELGDSALYLCASSLAGGSNEQFFGPGTRLTVL.

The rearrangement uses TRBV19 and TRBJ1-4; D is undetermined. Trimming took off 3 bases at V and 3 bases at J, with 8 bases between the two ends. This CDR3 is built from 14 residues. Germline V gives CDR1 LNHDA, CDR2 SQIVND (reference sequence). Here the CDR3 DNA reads TGTGCCAGTAGTATTAACAGATCTAATGAAAAACTGTTTTTT. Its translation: CASSINRSNEKLFF. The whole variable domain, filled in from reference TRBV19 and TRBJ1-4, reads DGGITQSPKYLFRKEGQNVTLSCEQNLNHDAMYWYRQDPGQGLRLIYYSQIVNDFQKGDIAEGYSVSREKKESFPLTVTSAQKNPTAFYLCASSINRSNEKLFFGSGTQLSVL.

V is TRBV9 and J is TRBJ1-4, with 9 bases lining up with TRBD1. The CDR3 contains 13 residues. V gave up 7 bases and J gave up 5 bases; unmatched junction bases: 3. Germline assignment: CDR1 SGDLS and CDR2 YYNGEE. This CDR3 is CASSGTGNEKLFF. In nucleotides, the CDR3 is TGTGCCAGCTCCGGGACAGGGAATGAAAAACTGTTTTTT.

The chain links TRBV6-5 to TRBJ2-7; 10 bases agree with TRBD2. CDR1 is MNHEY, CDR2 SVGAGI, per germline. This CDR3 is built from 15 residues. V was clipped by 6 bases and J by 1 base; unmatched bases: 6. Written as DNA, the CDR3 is TGTGCCAGCAGGGGCTGGACTAGCGGATCCTACGAGCAGTACTTC. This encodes CASRGWTSGSYEQYF.

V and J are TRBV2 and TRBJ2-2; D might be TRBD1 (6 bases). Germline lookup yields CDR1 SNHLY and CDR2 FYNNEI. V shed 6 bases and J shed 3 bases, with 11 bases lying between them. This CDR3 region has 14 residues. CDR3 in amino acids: CASREQGYTGELFF. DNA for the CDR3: TGTGCCAGCAGGGAACAGGGTTACACCGGGGAGCTGTTTTTT.

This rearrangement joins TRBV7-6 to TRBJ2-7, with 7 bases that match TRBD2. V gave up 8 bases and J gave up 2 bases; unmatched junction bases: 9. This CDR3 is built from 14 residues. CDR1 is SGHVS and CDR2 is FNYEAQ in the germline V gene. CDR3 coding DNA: TGTGCCAGCTCCCTCCAGCGGGGACCCTACGAGCAGTACTTC. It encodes CASSLQRGPYEQYF.

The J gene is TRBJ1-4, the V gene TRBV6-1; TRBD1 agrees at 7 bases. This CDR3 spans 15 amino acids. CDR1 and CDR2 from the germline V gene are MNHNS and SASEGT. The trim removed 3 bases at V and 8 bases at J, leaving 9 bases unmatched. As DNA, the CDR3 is TGTGCCAGCAGTGATCTAGGGGGCTCAGGGGAAAAACTGTTTTTT. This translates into CASSDLGGSGEKLFF.

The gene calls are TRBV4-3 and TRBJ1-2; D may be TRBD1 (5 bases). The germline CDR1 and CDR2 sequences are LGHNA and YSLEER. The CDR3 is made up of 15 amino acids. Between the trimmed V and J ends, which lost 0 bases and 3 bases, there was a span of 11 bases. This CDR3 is CASSQETGPHYGYTF. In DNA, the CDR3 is TGCGCCAGCAGCCAAGAAACAGGTCCTCACTATGGCTACACCTTC.

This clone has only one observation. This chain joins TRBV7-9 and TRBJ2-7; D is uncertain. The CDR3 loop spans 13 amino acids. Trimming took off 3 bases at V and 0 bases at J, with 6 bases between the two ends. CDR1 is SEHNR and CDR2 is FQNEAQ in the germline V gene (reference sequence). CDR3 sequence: CASSFPSSYEQYF. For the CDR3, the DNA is TGTGCCAGCAGCTTTCCCAGCTCCTACGAGCAGTACTTC.

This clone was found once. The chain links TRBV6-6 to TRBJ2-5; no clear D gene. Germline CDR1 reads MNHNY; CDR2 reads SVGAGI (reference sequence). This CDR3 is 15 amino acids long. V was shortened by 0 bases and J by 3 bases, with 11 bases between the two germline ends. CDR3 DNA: TGTGCCAGCAGTTACTCCCTTCGAGGCGAAGAGACCCAGTACTTC. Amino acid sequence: CASSYSLRGEETQYF.

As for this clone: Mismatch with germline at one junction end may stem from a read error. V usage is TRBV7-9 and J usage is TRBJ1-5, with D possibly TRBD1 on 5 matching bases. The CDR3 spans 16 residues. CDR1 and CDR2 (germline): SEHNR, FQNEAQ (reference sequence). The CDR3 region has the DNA TGTTCCAGCAGCCCCGGGGCGGGATCTAGCAATCAGCCCCAGCATTTT. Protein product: CSSSPGAGSSNQPQHF.

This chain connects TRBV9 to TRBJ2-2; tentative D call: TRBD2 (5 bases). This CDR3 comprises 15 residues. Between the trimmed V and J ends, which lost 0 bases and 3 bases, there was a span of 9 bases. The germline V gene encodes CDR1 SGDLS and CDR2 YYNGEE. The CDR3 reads CASSVGRGYTGELFF. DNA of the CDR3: TGTGCCAGCAGCGTAGGTCGGGGATACACCGGGGAGCTGTTTTTT.

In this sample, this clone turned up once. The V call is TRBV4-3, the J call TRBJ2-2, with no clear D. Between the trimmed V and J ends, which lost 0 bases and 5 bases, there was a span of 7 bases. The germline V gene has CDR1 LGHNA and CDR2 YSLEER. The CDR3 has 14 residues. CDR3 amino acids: CASSQEIGTGELFF. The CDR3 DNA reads TGCGCCAGCAGCCAAGAAATCGGGACCGGGGAGCTGTTTTTT.

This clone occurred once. CDR3 nucleotide sequence: TGTGCCAGCAGTTCCCTGGGACTAGCGGGCCCTAATGAGCAGTTCTTC. Its translation: CASSSLGLAGPNEQFF. J is TRBJ2-1 and V is TRBV28; 12 bases match TRBD2. J lost 7 bases, V lost 4 bases, and 8 bases had no gene match. This CDR3 has 16 amino acids. The germline V gene encodes CDR1 MDHEN and CDR2 SYDVKM.

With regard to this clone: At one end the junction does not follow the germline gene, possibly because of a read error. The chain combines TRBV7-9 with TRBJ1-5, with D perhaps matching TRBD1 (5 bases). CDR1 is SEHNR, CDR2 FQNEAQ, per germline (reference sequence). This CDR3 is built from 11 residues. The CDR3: CSSSYTGDLHF. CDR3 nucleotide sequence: TGTTCCAGCAGCTATACAGGTGACCTCCATTTT. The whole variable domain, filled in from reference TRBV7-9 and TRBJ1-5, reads DTGVSQNPRHKITKRGQNVTFRCDPISEHNRLYWYRQTLGQGPEFLTYFQNEAQLEKSRLLSDRFSAERPKGSFSTLEIQRTEQGDSAMYLCSSSYTGDLHFGDGTRLSIL.

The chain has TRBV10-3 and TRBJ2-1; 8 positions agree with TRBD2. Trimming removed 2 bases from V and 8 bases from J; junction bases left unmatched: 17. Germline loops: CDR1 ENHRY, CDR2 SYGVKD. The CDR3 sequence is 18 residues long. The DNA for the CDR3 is TGTGCCATCAGTGAGGTTCCCCCGATCGGGAGGGCCACACATGAGCAGTTCTTC. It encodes CAISEVPPIGRATHEQFF.

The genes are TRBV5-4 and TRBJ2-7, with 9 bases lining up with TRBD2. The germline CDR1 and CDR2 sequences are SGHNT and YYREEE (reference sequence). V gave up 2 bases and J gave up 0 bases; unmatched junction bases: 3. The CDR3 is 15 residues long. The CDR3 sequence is CASSFSAGGSYEQYF. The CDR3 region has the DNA TGTGCCAGCAGCTTCTCAGCGGGAGGCTCCTACGAGCAGTACTTC.

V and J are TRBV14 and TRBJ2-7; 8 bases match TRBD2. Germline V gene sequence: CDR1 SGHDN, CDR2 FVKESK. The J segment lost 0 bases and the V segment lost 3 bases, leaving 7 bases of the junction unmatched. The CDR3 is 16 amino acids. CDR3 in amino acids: CASSQGFGTSSYEQYF. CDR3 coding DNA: TGTGCCAGCAGCCAGGGCTTCGGGACTAGCTCCTACGAGCAGTACTTC.

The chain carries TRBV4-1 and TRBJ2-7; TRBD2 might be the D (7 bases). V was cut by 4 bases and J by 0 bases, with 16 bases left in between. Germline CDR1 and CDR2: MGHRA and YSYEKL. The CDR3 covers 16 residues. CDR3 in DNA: TGCGCCAGCAGCCCAAGGGGGGGGGCTAGCTCCTACGAGCAGTACTTC. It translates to CASSPRGGASSYEQYF.